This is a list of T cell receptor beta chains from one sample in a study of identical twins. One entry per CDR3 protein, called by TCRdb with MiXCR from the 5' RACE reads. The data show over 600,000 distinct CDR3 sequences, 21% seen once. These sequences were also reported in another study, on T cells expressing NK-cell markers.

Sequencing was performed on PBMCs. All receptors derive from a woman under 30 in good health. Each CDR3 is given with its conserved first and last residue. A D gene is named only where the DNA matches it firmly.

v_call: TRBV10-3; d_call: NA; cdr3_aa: CAISVAVSHEQFF
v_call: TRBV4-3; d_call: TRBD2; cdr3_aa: CASSQGTSGRRRNEQFF
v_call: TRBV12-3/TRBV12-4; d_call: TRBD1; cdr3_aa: CASRAQTGLGETQYF
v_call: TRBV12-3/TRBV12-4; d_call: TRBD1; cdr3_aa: CASSRRTGTGELFF
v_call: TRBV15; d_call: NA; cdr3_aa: CATSRVRTATTQYF
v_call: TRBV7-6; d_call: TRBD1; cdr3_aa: CASSPGTVLSGANVLTF
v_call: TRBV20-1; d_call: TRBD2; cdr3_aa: CSASRSGLADNEQFF
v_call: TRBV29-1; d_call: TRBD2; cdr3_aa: CSGATGTSLHEQYF
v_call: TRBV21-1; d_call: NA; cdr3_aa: CASSKGSAGSSYEQYF
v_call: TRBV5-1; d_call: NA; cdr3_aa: CASSVTAGRSYEQYF
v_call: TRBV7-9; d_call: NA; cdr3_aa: CASSLTEDQPQHF
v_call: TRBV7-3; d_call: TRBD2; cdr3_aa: CASSLIRKGLAGDTSSYNEQFF
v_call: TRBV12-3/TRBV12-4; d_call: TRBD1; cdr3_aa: CASSTQGGNQPQHF
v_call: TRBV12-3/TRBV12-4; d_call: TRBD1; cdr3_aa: CASSPTGSGNIQYF
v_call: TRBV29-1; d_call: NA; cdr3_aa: CSATSPQSPDTQYF
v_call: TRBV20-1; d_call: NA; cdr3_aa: CSARNRAGSYEQYF
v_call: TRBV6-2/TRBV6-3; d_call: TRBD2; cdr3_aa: CATQTSGTYEQYF
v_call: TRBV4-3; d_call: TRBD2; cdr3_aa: CASSPLTGLAGVYEQFF
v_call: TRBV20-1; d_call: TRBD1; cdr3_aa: CSASPIIRGHYYNEQFF
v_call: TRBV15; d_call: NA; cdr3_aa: CATSRDLSSGANVLTF
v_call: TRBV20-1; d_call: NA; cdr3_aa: CSARATHGANVLTF
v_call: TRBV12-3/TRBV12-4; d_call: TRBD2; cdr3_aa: CASSLTSAYNEQFF
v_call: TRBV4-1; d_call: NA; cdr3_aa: CASSQVGMERQFF
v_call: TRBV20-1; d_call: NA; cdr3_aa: CSAKADSRADTQYF
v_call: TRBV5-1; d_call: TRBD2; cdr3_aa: CASSFSGSGDTQYF
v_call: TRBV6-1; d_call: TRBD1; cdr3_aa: CASSEAGGGLTVDEQYF
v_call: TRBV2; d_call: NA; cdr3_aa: CASKGPGTGEQYF
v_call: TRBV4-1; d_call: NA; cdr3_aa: CASSQEVGAAGELFF
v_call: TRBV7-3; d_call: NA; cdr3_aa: CASSLDGRVRDTQYF